This record covers a single TCR beta chain. As yet, its antigen is unknown. Both 60 Vbeta primers and 13 Jbeta primers went into the PCR. Profiled with immunoSEQ multiplex PCR; TCRdb holds only in-frame clones, not every one. The sample contains roughly 200,000 clones, over 80% of which appear only once. This CDR3 region has 16 residues. V dropped 3 bases and J dropped 4 bases, with 16 bases sitting between them. Germline V gene lookup returns CDR1 SNHLY and CDR2 FYNNEI. The data derive from a study of cytomegalovirus exposure and HLA in healthy donors. Study conclusions and caveats: The authors later linked a missense DCLRE1C variant to TCR beta V- and J-gene trimming. Available immune exposure information was restricted to CMV serostatus only. Most TCRs appeared rarely, but some public TCRs recurred in many donors.

What was sequenced was PBMCs. The TCR originated in a boy between 2 and 10 years old in good health and CMV-seronegative. V and J are TRBV2 and TRBJ2-1, with D unclear. CDR3 loop: CASSDLQTPSYNEQFF. Here the CDR3 DNA reads TGTGCCAGCAGTGACCTCCAGACACCTTCTTACAATGAGCAGTTCTTC.